The T cell receptor (beta chain) under discussion was sequenced for a study of early T cells in non-severe SARS-CoV-2 infection. The wider study: It was bulk RNA from unsorted whole blood that was sequenced, and the chains were unpaired.

Each single cDNA molecule received a unique molecular identifier. TCRdb reprocessed the 5' RACE reads with MiXCR, giving one entry per CDR3 protein. Altogether roughly 63,000 distinct CDR3 sequences are present, around 13% being singletons, with the ten largest covering about 4.7%. Points from the study as a whole: There was a bias toward anti-spike CD8 responses in VDJdb matching, which missed private and CD4 specificities.

The CDR3 loop spans 13 amino acids. Germline V lookup: CDR1 LGHNA, CDR2 YSLEER. V was cut by 1 base and J by 7 bases, with 8 bases left in between. Concerning this clonotype: The antigen remains undetermined.

Input material: whole blood. The chain carries TRBV4-3 and TRBJ1-3, with D uncertain. The sequence came from an adult who was a healthcare worker with PCR-confirmed SARS-CoV-2 infection or an uninfected control (not recorded which). CDR3 residues: CASSQVAGNTIYF. CDR3 DNA: TGCGCCAGCAGCCAAGTAGCGGGGAACACCATATATTTT.